A selection of T cell receptor beta chains follows, all from one sample in a study of blood T cell repertoires in COVID-19. The data were produced by immunoSEQ multiplex PCR, yet TCRdb's version contains in-frame clones alone and is incomplete. This sample yields 150,000 to 250,000 clones, of which about 80% are seen a single time; 6.5% to 9.5% belongs to the top ten. Sequencing input: PBMCs or T cells enriched from blood (not recorded which). The receptors come from a man aged 35 to 55 who had recovered from COVID-19. CDR3s include the opening cysteine and the closing phenylalanine or tryptophan. D genes are given only for firm matches. Part of the rows lack a size; the others show once, few, many or a class for expanded clones.

v_call,clone_size,j_call,d_call,cdr3_aa,cdr3_nt
TRBV27,-,TRBJ1-5,-,CASSLSWAGVSNQPQHF,TGTGCCAGCAGTTTATCGTGGGCAGGGGTTAGCAATCAGCCCCAGCATTTT
TRBV5-5,-,TRBJ1-6,-,CASSFSLSESSPLHF,TGTGCCAGCAGCTTTAGCCTATCCGAGTCTTCACCCCTCCACTTT
TRBV2,-,TRBJ2-2,TRBD2,CASRVTGGIGELFF,TGTGCCAGCAGAGTAACGGGAGGAATCGGGGAGCTGTTTTTT
TRBV7-6,-,TRBJ1-6,-,CASSLGRVDNSPLHF,TGTGCCAGCAGCTTAGGCAGGGTTGATAATTCACCCCTCCACTTT
TRBV5-1,few,TRBJ1-6,-,CASSLAGRGSYNSPLHF,TGCGCCAGCAGCTTGGCCGGCAGGGGCTCCTATAATTCACCCCTCCACTTT
TRBV28,-,TRBJ1-2,TRBD1,CASTLGTGGDYGYTF,TGTGCCAGCACCCTGGGGACAGGGGGCGACTATGGCTACACCTTC
TRBV3-1/TRBV3-2,-,TRBJ1-3,-,CASSPWGGNGNTIYF,TGTGCCAGCAGCCCTTGGGGGGGGAATGGAAACACCATATATTTT
TRBV2,-,TRBJ1-2,TRBD1,CASSGQGPYGYTF,TGTGCCAGCAGTGGACAGGGGCCCTATGGCTACACCTTC
TRBV19,-,TRBJ1-5,TRBD1,CASRADRAGNQPQHF,TGTGCCAGTAGGGCGGACAGGGCCGGCAATCAGCCCCAGCATTTT
TRBV5-1,-,TRBJ2-2,-,CASSLVSYRENTGELFF,TGCGCCAGCAGCTTGGTGTCGTATCGGGAGAACACCGGGGAGCTGTTTTTT
TRBV19,-,TRBJ1-3,TRBD1,CASSIRGTASSGNTIYF,TGTGCCAGTAGTATAAGGGGGACAGCGTCCTCTGGAAACACCATATATTTT
TRBV18,once,TRBJ1-5,-,CASSPQTSSNQPQHF,TGTGCCAGCTCACCACAAACCAGTAGCAATCAGCCCCAGCATTTT
TRBV4-1,-,TRBJ1-1,TRBD1,CASSQDEGGRRNTEAFF,TGCGCCAGCAGCCAAGATGAAGGGGGCCGTCGGAACACTGAAGCTTTCTTT
TRBV11-2,few,TRBJ1-2,-,CASSLVRGQSNYGYTF,TGTGCCAGCAGCTTGGTCAGGGGCCAATCTAACTATGGCTACACCTTC
TRBV7-9,-,TRBJ1-2,-,CASMISGSAGMRGYTF,TGTGCCAGCATGATTTCCGGGTCTGCCGGGATGCGGGGCTACACCTTC
TRBV7-2,-,TRBJ1-2,TRBD1,CASSLVRRGQGYGYTF,TGTGCCAGCAGCTTAGTTAGGAGGGGACAGGGTTATGGCTACACCTTC
TRBV7-9,-,TRBJ1-3,-,CASSPRDSGNTIYF,TGTGCCAGCAGTCCCAGGGATTCTGGAAACACCATATATTTT
TRBV7-9,-,TRBJ1-1,-,CASSLDMNTEAFF,TGTGCCAGCAGCTTGGACATGAACACTGAAGCTTTCTTT
TRBV6-5,-,TRBJ1-2,-,CASSYDLGTRSRTF,TGTGCCAGCAGTTACGATCTCGGGACACGGAGTAGAACCTTC
TRBV24-1,-,TRBJ1-2,TRBD1,CATSDGGAGGHGYTF,TGTGCCACCAGTGACGGTGGGGCAGGGGGCCATGGCTACACCTTC
TRBV27,-,TRBJ1-3,-,CASGERFPSGNTIYF,TGTGCCAGCGGAGAACGCTTTCCTTCTGGAAACACCATATATTTT
TRBV11-3,once,TRBJ2-1,TRBD2,CASSPGTSLGNEQFF,TGTGCCAGCAGCCCCGGGACTAGCCTAGGCAATGAGCAGTTCTTC
TRBV11-3,-,TRBJ1-1,-,CASSLQGNTEAFF,TGTGCCAGCAGCCTCCAGGGGAACACTGAAGCTTTCTTT
TRBV14,once,TRBJ2-7,TRBD2,CASSQDLLAGGPISYEQYF,TGTGCCAGCAGCCAAGATCTCCTAGCGGGGGGTCCGATCTCCTACGAGCAGTACTTC
TRBV6-5,-,TRBJ1-5,-,CASSYDAGGNQPQHF,TGTGCCAGCAGTTACGACGCGGGGGGCAATCAGCCCCAGCATTTT
TRBV13,-,TRBJ1-2,TRBD1,CASSSSARGLGYGYTF,TGTGCCAGCAGCTCATCGGCGAGGGGGCTTGGGTATGGCTACACCTTC
TRBV3-1/TRBV3-2,-,TRBJ2-7,-,CASSQARWDKTYEQYF,TGTGCCAGCAGCCAAGCTCGATGGGACAAGACGTACGAGCAGTACTTC
TRBV6-5,-,TRBJ1-6,-,CASSYGRYSPLHF,TGTGCCAGCAGTTACGGCCGCTATTCACCCCTCCACTTT
TRBV30,-,TRBJ1-5,-,CAWSGTDNQPQHF,TGTGCCTGGAGTGGGACAGACAATCAGCCCCAGCATTTT
TRBV5-4,-,TRBJ1-2,-,CASSQTAFDYGYTF,TGTGCCAGCAGCCAGACAGCTTTTGACTATGGCTACACCTTC
TRBV7-8,once,TRBJ2-1,-,CASSLGEHGQFF,TGTGCCAGCAGCCTCGGGGAGCATGGGCAGTTCTTC
TRBV6-1,-,TRBJ2-7,-,CASSEMTGWGLAEQYF,TGTGCCAGCAGTGAAATGACAGGATGGGGCCTAGCCGAGCAGTACTTC
TRBV24-1,-,TRBJ2-1,-,CATGQGGNRNEQFF,TGTGCCACCGGCCAGGGGGGCAATAGGAATGAGCAGTTCTTC
TRBV10-3,-,TRBJ1-6,TRBD1,CAIREQGAKNSPLHF,TGTGCCATCAGGGAACAGGGGGCAAAGAATTCACCCCTCCACTTT
TRBV6-2/TRBV6-3,-,TRBJ2-5,TRBD2,CASSYLRGAGETQYF,TGTGCCAGCAGTTACCTGCGGGGGGCGGGAGAGACCCAGTACTTC
TRBV7-8,-,TRBJ1-4,TRBD1,CASSRWTGLNEKLFF,TGTGCCAGCAGCCGATGGACAGGGCTTAATGAAAAACTGTTTTTT
TRBV5-6,-,TRBJ1-5,-,CASSLAQTGSQHF,TGTGCCAGCAGCTTGGCCCAGACCGGGTCCCAGCATTTT
TRBV18,-,TRBJ2-7,-,CASSPDPGRYEQYF,TGTGCCAGCTCACCAGATCCAGGGCGGTACGAGCAGTACTTC
TRBV27,-,TRBJ2-6,TRBD1,CASAYPTGSKQSGANVLTF,TGTGCCAGCGCCTACCCGACAGGGTCTAAACAATCTGGGGCCAACGTCCTGACTTTC
TRBV2,-,TRBJ2-5,TRBD2,CASSTGTSVQTQYF,TGTGCCAGCAGTACCGGGACTAGTGTACAGACCCAGTACTTC
TRBV7-9,-,TRBJ2-3,TRBD2,CASSHTQGSGRYTQYF,TGTGCCAGCAGCCATACCCAGGGTAGCGGGAGATATACGCAGTATTTT
TRBV5-5,-,TRBJ1-5,-,CASSLSGDGYQPQHF,TGTGCCAGCAGCTTGTCAGGGGACGGGTATCAGCCCCAGCATTTT
TRBV6-5,-,TRBJ2-5,-,CASSQGLETQYF,TGTGCCAGCAGTCAGGGCTTGGAGACCCAGTACTTC
TRBV28,few,TRBJ1-2,TRBD1,CASSLEGTGPYGYTF,TGTGCCAGCAGTTTGGAGGGGACAGGCCCCTATGGCTACACCTTC
TRBV5-5,-,TRBJ2-7,-,CASSLSGYEQYF,TGTGCCAGCAGCTTGTCGGGGTACGAGCAGTACTTC
TRBV27,-,TRBJ2-7,-,CASRGSGVHEQYF,TGTGCCAGCAGAGGATCCGGAGTCCACGAGCAGTACTTC
TRBV20-1,-,TRBJ2-5,-,CSANGEETQYF,TGCAGTGCGAACGGAGAAGAGACCCAGTACTTC
TRBV7-2,-,TRBJ2-7,-,CASSLGQGQIYEQYF,TGTGCCAGCAGCTTAGGGCAGGGGCAAATCTACGAGCAGTACTTC
TRBV4-3,-,TRBJ1-1,-,CASSQRTIPSGDTEAFF,TGCGCCAGCAGCCAACGGACAATCCCCTCTGGGGACACTGAAGCTTTCTTT
TRBV28,-,TRBJ2-3,-,CASQGQNEDTQYF,TGTGCCAGCCAGGGCCAAAATGAGGATACGCAGTATTTT
TRBV4-3,once,TRBJ1-1,-,CASSQASWGTEAFF,TGCGCCAGCAGCCAAGCTAGCTGGGGCACTGAAGCTTTCTTT
TRBV28,-,TRBJ1-2,-,CASSLHGYTF,TGTGCCAGCAGTCTCCATGGCTACACCTTC
TRBV5-1,-,TRBJ2-3,-,CASRKRQAGTDTQYF,TGCGCCAGCAGGAAACGACAGGCGGGCACAGATACGCAGTATTTT